What follows are 9 T cell receptor beta chains derived from one specimen sequenced in a study of T-cell memory formation after mild COVID-19. TCRdb recomputed calls from the 5' RACE reads with MiXCR, one row per CDR3 protein. The repertoire holds 150,000 to 200,000 distinct CDR3 sequences, 11% seen once, with roughly 3.8% in the top ten. The sequenced sample consisted of PBMCs or a T cell subset sorted from them (not recorded which). These receptors came from a young man who had mild COVID-19 (a few samples of this study predate the infection). Cell type and time point are not known.

V usage is TRBV4-1 and J usage is TRBJ1-5; a possible D gene is TRBD1 (6 bases). The CDR3 is made up of 19 amino acids. V lost 4 bases to trimming and J lost 0 bases, with 22 bases between them. Per germline, CDR1 MGHRA and CDR2 YSYEKL. In nucleotides, the CDR3 is TGCGCCAGCAGCCTATCACCAAGACAGGACCGTTATAGCAATCAGCCCCAGCATTTT. Its protein is CASSLSPRQDRYSNQPQHF.

There are many counts of this clonotype. The chain links TRBV12-3 or TRBV12-4 to TRBJ1-1; D uncertain. V gave up 3 bases and J gave up 0 bases, with 11 bases separating them. The CDR3 is 15 residues long. CDR3 amino acids: CASSFGSGVNTEAFF. The CDR3 nucleotides are TGTGCCAGCAGTTTTGGTTCCGGGGTGAACACTGAAGCTTTCTTT.

V gene TRBV9 combines with J gene TRBJ2-3, with D perhaps matching TRBD1 or TRBD2 (7 bases each). Germline-derived CDR1 and CDR2 are SGDLS and YYNGEE. Trimming shortened V by 4 bases and J by 1 base, and 13 bases separated the two germline ends. This CDR3 comprises 15 residues. CDR3 in DNA: TGTGCCAGCAGCCCCAGGGGGGGTGGCACAGATACGCAGTATTTT. Translated, it gives CASSPRGGGTDTQYF.

This clonotype was recorded many times. CDR3 DNA: TGTGCCAGCATCCCACAAGTCCGCGGGGCGCAGGGGGCCGATTCACCCCTCCACTTT. This translates into CASIPQVRGAQGADSPLHF. This chain connects TRBV6-5 to TRBJ1-6, with TRBD1 matching over 8 bases. The germline V gene encodes CDR1 MNHEY and CDR2 SVGAGI. The CDR3 extends over 19 amino acids. The V and J ends lost 7 bases and 8 bases, in that order; junction bases with no gene match: 22.

The gene calls are TRBV2 and TRBJ2-7; the D is unclear. V lost 2 bases to trimming and J lost 5 bases, with 7 bases between them. In germline, CDR1 is SNHLY, CDR2 FYNNEI. The CDR3 contains 12 residues. Here the CDR3 DNA reads TGTGCCAGCAGTGAAAGGACGGACGAGCAGTACTTC. This encodes CASSERTDEQYF.

The chain is built from TRBV7-9 and TRBJ2-5; possibly TRBD1 or TRBD2 for D (6 bases each). The V end lost 4 bases, the J end lost 1 base, and 19 bases lay between the germline ends. CDR1 is SEHNR and CDR2 is FQNEAQ in the germline V gene (reference sequence). This CDR3 has 17 residues. The DNA of the CDR3 is TGTGCCAGCAGCTCCCTCGGCCGGGGGCAGGGCCAAGAGACCCAGTACTTC. Protein sequence: CASSSLGRGQGQETQYF.

This clonotype came up a few times. The chain uses TRBV5-1 and TRBJ2-7; TRBD1 is a possible D gene (6 bases). This CDR3 comprises 12 residues. V was clipped by 4 bases and J by 3 bases, with 8 bases between them. Germline CDR1 reads SGHRS; CDR2 reads YFSETQ. The CDR3 is CASSGTHYEQYF. The CDR3 region has the DNA TGCGCCAGCAGCGGGACACACTACGAGCAGTACTTC.

This clonotype was seen many times. This chain links TRBV28 with TRBJ1-2; TRBD1 matches 8 bases. The CDR3 spans 14 residues. Germline CDR1 and CDR2: MDHEN and SYDVKM. Unmatched junction bases numbered 2, after V lost 2 bases and J lost 3 bases. The CDR3 region is CASSLQGADYGYTF. For the CDR3, the DNA is TGTGCCAGCAGTTTACAGGGGGCTGACTATGGCTACACCTTC.

This chain joins TRBV7-2 and TRBJ2-7; 8 bases agree with TRBD1. CDR3 length equals 14 residues. Germline CDR1 reads SGHTA; CDR2 reads FQGNSA. Trimming at V came to 5 bases and at J to 2 bases, leaving 5 bases not matched to a gene. The CDR3 loop reads CASSRTTGAYEQYF. CDR3 nucleotide sequence: TGTGCCAGCAGCAGAACGACAGGGGCCTACGAGCAGTACTTC.